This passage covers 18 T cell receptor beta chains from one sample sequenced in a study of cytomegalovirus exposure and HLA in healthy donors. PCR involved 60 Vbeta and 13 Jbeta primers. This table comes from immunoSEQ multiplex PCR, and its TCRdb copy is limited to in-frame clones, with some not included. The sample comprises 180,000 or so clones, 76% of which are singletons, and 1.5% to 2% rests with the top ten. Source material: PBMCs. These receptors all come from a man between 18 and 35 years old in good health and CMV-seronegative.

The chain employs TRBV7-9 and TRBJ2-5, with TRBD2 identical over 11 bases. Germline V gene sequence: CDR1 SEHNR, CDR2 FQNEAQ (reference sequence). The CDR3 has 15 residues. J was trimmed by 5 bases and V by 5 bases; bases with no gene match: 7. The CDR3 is CASSRLAGSSETQYF. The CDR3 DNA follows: TGTGCCAGCAGCCGACTAGCGGGGTCGAGTGAGACCCAGTACTTC.

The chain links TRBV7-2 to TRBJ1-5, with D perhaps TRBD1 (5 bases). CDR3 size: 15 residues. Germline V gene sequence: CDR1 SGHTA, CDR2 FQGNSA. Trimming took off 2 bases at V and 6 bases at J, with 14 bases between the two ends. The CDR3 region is CASSLPGRAIQPQHF. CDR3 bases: TGTGCCAGCAGCTTACCAGGGCGAGCTATTCAGCCCCAGCATTTT.

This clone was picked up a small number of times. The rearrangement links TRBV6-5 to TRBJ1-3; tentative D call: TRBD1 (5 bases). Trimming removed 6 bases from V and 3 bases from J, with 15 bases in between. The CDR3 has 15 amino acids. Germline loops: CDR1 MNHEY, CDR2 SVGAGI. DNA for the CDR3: TGTGCCAGCAGGAACCGGGCCGGGGGTGGAAACACCATATATTTT. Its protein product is CASRNRAGGGNTIYF.

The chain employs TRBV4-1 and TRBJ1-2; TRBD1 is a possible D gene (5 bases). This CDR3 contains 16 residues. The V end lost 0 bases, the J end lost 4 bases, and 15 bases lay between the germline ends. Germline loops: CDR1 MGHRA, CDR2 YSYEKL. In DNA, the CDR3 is TGCGCCAGCAGCCAAGATCAAGGGCGGGGGGTCTATGGCTACACCTTC. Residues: CASSQDQGRGVYGYTF.

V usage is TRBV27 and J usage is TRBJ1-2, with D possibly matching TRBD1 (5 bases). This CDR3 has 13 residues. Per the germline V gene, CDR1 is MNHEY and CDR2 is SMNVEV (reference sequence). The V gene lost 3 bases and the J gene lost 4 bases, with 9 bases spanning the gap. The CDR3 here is CASSLQGLYGYTF. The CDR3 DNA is TGTGCCAGCAGTTTGCAGGGACTCTATGGCTACACCTTC.

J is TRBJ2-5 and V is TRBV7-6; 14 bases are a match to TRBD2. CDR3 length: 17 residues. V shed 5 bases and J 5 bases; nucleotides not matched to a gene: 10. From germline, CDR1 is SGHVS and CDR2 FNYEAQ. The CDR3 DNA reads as TGTGCCAGCAGCCTCCTCGGGACTAGCGGGAGATCCGAGACCCAGTACTTC. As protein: CASSLLGTSGRSETQYF. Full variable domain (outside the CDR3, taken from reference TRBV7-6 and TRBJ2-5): GAGVSQSPRYKVTKRGQDVALRCDPISGHVSLYWYRQALGQGPEFLTYFNYEAQQDKSGLPNDRFSAERPEGSISTLTIQRTEQRDSAMYRCASSLLGTSGRSETQYFGPGTRLLVL.

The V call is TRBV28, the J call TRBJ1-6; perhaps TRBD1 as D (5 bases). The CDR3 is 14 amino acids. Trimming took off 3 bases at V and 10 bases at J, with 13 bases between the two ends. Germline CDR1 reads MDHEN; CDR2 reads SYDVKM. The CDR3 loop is CASSLRQGFSPLHF. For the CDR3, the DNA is TGTGCCAGCAGTTTGAGGCAGGGCTTCTCACCCCTCCACTTT.

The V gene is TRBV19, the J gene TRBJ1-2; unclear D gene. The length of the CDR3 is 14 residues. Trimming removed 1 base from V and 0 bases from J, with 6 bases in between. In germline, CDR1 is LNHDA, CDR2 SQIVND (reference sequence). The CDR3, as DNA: TGTGCCAGTAGTATAGTAGCAGCTAACTATGGCTACACCTTC. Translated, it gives CASSIVAANYGYTF.

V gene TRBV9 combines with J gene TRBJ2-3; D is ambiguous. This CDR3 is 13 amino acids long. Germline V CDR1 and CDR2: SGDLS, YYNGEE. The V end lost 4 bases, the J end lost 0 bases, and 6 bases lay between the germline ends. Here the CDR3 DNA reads TGTGCCAGCAGCTCCACTAGCACAGATACGCAGTATTTT. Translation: CASSSTSTDTQYF. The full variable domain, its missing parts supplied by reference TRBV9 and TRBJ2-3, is DSGVTQTPKHLITATGQRVTLRCSPRSGDLSVYWYQQSLDQGLQFLIQYYNGEERAKGNILERFSAQQFPDLHSELNLSSLELGDSALYFCASSSTSTDTQYFGPGTRLTVL.

The CDR3 DNA reads as TGTGCCAGCAGCTTACCGGGGACAGCGAATGAAAAACTGTTTTTT. Encoded protein: CASSLPGTANEKLFF. The genes are TRBV5-4 and TRBJ1-4; 7 bases align to TRBD1. In germline, CDR1 is SGHNT, CDR2 YYREEE (reference sequence). V dropped 2 bases and J dropped 5; count of bases not matched to a gene: 6. This CDR3 has 15 residues.

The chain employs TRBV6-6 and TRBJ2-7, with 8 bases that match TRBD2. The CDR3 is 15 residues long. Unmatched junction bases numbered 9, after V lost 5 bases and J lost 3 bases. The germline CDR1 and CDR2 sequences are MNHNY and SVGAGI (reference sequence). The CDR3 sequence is CASSLREGLLYEQYF. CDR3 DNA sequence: TGTGCCAGCAGTCTCCGGGAGGGATTACTCTACGAGCAGTACTTC.

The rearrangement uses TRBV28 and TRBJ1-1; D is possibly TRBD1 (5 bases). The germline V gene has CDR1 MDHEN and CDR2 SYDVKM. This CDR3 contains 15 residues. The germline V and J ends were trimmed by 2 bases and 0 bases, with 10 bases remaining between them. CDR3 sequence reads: CASSLKAGLNTEAFF. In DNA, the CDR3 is TGTGCCAGCAGTTTAAAGGCAGGGCTGAACACTGAAGCTTTCTTT. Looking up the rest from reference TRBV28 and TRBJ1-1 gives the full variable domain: DVKVTQSSRYLVKRTGEKVFLECVQDMDHENMFWYRQDPGLGLRLIYFSYDVKMKEKGDIPEGYSVSREKKERFSLILESASTNQTSMYLCASSLKAGLNTEAFFGQGTRLTVV.

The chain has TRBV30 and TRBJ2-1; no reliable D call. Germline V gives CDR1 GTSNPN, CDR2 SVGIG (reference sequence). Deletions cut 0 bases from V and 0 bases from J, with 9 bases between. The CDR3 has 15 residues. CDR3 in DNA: TGTGCCTGGAGTGTACCGCCGAGCTCCTACAATGAGCAGTTCTTC. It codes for CAWSVPPSSYNEQFF.

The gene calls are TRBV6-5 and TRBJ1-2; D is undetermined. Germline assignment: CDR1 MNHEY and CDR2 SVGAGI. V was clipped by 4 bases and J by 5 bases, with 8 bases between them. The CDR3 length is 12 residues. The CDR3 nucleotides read TGTGCCAGCAGTTCATCGGGTTATGGCTACACCTTC. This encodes CASSSSGYGYTF.

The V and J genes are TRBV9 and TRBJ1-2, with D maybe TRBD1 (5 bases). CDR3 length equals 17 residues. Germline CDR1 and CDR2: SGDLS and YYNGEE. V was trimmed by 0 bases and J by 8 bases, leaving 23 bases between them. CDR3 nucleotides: TGTGCCAGCAGCGTAGAGGGGCGTGGGGTCGGAGTGTACGGCTACACCTTC. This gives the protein CASSVEGRGVGVYGYTF.

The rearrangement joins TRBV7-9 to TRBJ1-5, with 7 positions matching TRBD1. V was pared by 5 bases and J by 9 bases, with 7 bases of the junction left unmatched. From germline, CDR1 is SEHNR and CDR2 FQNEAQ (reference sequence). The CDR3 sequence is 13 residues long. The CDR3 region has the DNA TGTGCCAGCAGCCCCACAGGGGACCGGCCCCAGCATTTT. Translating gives CASSPTGDRPQHF.

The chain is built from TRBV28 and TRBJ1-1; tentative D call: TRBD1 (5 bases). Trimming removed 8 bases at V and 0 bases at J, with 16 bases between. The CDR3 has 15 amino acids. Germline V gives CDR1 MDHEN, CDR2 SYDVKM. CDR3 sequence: CASGDWGGMNTEAFF. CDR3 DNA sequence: TGTGCCAGCGGAGACTGGGGGGGAATGAACACTGAAGCTTTCTTT.

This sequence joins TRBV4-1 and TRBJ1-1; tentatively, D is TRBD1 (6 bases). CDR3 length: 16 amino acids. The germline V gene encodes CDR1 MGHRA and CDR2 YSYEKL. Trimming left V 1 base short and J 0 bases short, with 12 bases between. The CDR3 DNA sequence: TGCGCCAGCAGCCAAGTAGGGGGGGTGGTGAACACTGAAGCTTTCTTT. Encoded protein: CASSQVGGVVNTEAFF.